The rows below give T cell receptor beta chains drawn from one sample of a study of post-analysis software for immune sequencing data. In TCRdb, the PCR reads were re-called with MiXCR into one record per CDR3 protein. The table lists approximately 690,000 distinct CDR3 sequences, more than 50% of them singletons. Sequencing was carried out using blood. The receptors here all came from a girl aged 2-9 years with multiple sclerosis. Each CDR3 is given with its conserved first and last residue. Each record gives: V gene, clone size, D gene, J gene, CDR3 protein, CDR3 DNA. D genes are given only for firm matches. The size entry is marked missing in some rows and otherwise reads once, few, many or a size class.

v_gene: TRBV5-1; abundance: few; d_gene: NA; j_gene: TRBJ2-3; CDR3aa: CASSLRNTDTQYF; CDR3nt: TGCGCCAGCTCCCTACGAAACACAGATACGCAGTATTTT
v_gene: TRBV20-1; abundance: NA; d_gene: TRBD2; j_gene: TRBJ2-3; CDR3aa: CSARSRGGRLTDTQYF; CDR3nt: TGCAGTGCTAGATCCCGCGGGGGGAGACTTACAGATACGCAGTATTTT
v_gene: TRBV5-1; abundance: NA; d_gene: TRBD1; j_gene: TRBJ2-1; CDR3aa: CASSYSGTGRDNEQFF; CDR3nt: TGCGCCAGCAGCTACTCCGGGACAGGGAGGGACAATGAGCAGTTCTTC
v_gene: TRBV19; abundance: NA; d_gene: NA; j_gene: TRBJ2-7; CDR3aa: CASSPLPGSYEQYF; CDR3nt: TGTGCCAGTAGTCCCCTGCCGGGATCCTACGAGCAGTACTTC
v_gene: TRBV4-1; abundance: NA; d_gene: TRBD1; j_gene: TRBJ2-1; CDR3aa: CASNSRQGAFDEQFF; CDR3nt: TGCGCCAGCAACAGTAGGCAGGGGGCGTTTGATGAGCAGTTCTTC
v_gene: TRBV27; abundance: few; d_gene: TRBD1; j_gene: TRBJ2-3; CDR3aa: CASSPIIQGSNTDTQYF; CDR3nt: TGTGCCAGCAGTCCAATCATACAGGGGTCGAACACAGATACGCAGTATTTT
v_gene: TRBV6-1; abundance: NA; d_gene: TRBD1; j_gene: TRBJ1-1; CDR3aa: CASSTGGWTEAFF; CDR3nt: TGTGCCAGCTCGACAGGGGGCTGGACTGAAGCTTTCTTT
v_gene: TRBV7-2; abundance: NA; d_gene: NA; j_gene: TRBJ2-5; CDR3aa: CASKKDRPLAGFNGETQYF; CDR3nt: TGTGCCAGCAAAAAAGACCGGCCACTAGCAGGTTTTAACGGCGAGACCCAGTACTTC
v_gene: TRBV2; abundance: few; d_gene: NA; j_gene: TRBJ2-1; CDR3aa: CASSVIHEQFF; CDR3nt: TGTGCCAGCAGCGTAATCCATGAGCAGTTCTTC
v_gene: TRBV20-1; abundance: NA; d_gene: TRBD1; j_gene: TRBJ1-5; CDR3aa: CSARRGGDQPQHF; CDR3nt: TGCAGTGCTAGGAGAGGGGGCGATCAGCCCCAGCATTTT
v_gene: TRBV10-3; abundance: few; d_gene: NA; j_gene: TRBJ2-5; CDR3aa: CAISDSIDGMGTQYF; CDR3nt: TGTGCCATCAGTGATTCGATAGATGGGATGGGGACCCAGTACTTC
v_gene: TRBV6-5; abundance: NA; d_gene: NA; j_gene: TRBJ2-1; CDR3aa: CASTSPPGEQFF; CDR3nt: TGTGCCAGCACCAGCCCCCCAGGTGAGCAGTTCTTC
v_gene: TRBV11-2; abundance: NA; d_gene: NA; j_gene: TRBJ1-5; CDR3aa: CASSPGMGNQPQHF; CDR3nt: TGTGCCAGCAGTCCGGGGATGGGCAATCAGCCCCAGCATTTT
v_gene: TRBV12-3/TRBV12-4; abundance: NA; d_gene: NA; j_gene: TRBJ1-2; CDR3aa: CASSSASGGSYGYTF; CDR3nt: TGTGCCAGCAGTTCCGCCAGTGGGGGCAGCTATGGCTACACCTTC
v_gene: TRBV6-1; abundance: few; d_gene: TRBD2; j_gene: TRBJ2-3; CDR3aa: CATSWGGGTDTQYF; CDR3nt: TGTGCCACCAGTTGGGGGGGAGGCACAGATACGCAGTATTTT
v_gene: TRBV12-3/TRBV12-4; abundance: NA; d_gene: TRBD1; j_gene: TRBJ2-3; CDR3aa: CASSPGRQGLGWGAQYF; CDR3nt: TGTGCCAGCAGTCCCGGTCGACAGGGGTTGGGATGGGGTGCGCAGTATTTT
v_gene: TRBV5-1; abundance: NA; d_gene: NA; j_gene: TRBJ1-4; CDR3aa: CASSLFSGNEKLFF; CDR3nt: TGCGCCAGCAGCTTGTTCAGCGGGAATGAAAAACTGTTTTTT
v_gene: TRBV29-1; abundance: NA; d_gene: NA; j_gene: TRBJ1-1; CDR3aa: CSAVREIEAFF; CDR3nt: TGCAGCGCCGTTCGGGAAATAGAAGCTTTCTTT
v_gene: TRBV5-1; abundance: NA; d_gene: NA; j_gene: TRBJ1-2; CDR3aa: CASSPRDTGLSGYTF; CDR3nt: TGCGCCAGCAGCCCACGGGACACTGGGCTGAGTGGCTACACCTTC
v_gene: TRBV6-6; abundance: NA; d_gene: NA; j_gene: TRBJ1-1; CDR3aa: CASSYYPGSTEAFF; CDR3nt: TGTGCCAGCAGTTACTATCCAGGGAGCACTGAAGCTTTCTTT
v_gene: TRBV7-3; abundance: few; d_gene: NA; j_gene: TRBJ2-3; CDR3aa: CASSSLGPRDMDTQYF; CDR3nt: TGTGCCAGCAGCTCATTGGGCCCTCGGGATATGGATACGCAGTATTTT
v_gene: TRBV7-2; abundance: NA; d_gene: NA; j_gene: TRBJ2-1; CDR3aa: CASSSRGRVSDNEQFF; CDR3nt: TGTGCCAGCAGCTCCAGAGGTAGGGTTTCCGACAATGAGCAGTTCTTC
v_gene: TRBV10-3; abundance: NA; d_gene: TRBD1; j_gene: TRBJ2-3; CDR3aa: CAISDVTGDLGDTQYF; CDR3nt: TGTGCCATCAGTGATGTCACAGGGGATCTGGGAGATACGCAGTATTTT
v_gene: TRBV12-3/TRBV12-4; abundance: few; d_gene: TRBD2; j_gene: TRBJ2-1; CDR3aa: CASNPYSTGGSYNEQFF; CDR3nt: TGTGCCAGCAACCCATATAGTACGGGGGGTTCCTACAATGAGCAGTTCTTC
v_gene: TRBV7-9; abundance: NA; d_gene: NA; j_gene: TRBJ2-7; CDR3aa: CASSAPSGHYEQYF; CDR3nt: TGTGCCAGCAGCGCCCCGTCGGGACATTACGAGCAGTACTTC
v_gene: TRBV11-3; abundance: NA; d_gene: NA; j_gene: TRBJ1-2; CDR3aa: CASSLEPDNDLYGYTF; CDR3nt: TGTGCCAGCAGCCTAGAACCAGACAATGACCTTTATGGCTACACCTTC
v_gene: TRBV11-3; abundance: NA; d_gene: NA; j_gene: TRBJ1-4; CDR3aa: CASSLGGRTDPTNEKLFF; CDR3nt: TGTGCCAGCAGCTTAGGAGGGAGGACAGACCCAACTAATGAAAAACTGTTTTTT
v_gene: TRBV20-1; abundance: NA; d_gene: TRBD1; j_gene: TRBJ2-2; CDR3aa: CSASGQGNTGELFF; CDR3nt: TGCAGTGCTTCGGGACAGGGGAACACCGGGGAGCTGTTTTTT
v_gene: TRBV10-1; abundance: NA; d_gene: TRBD2; j_gene: TRBJ2-1; CDR3aa: CASSELAGEQETKFF; CDR3nt: TGCGCCAGCAGTGAACTAGCGGGGGAGCAAGAGACCAAGTTCTTC
v_gene: TRBV6-5; abundance: NA; d_gene: NA; j_gene: TRBJ1-3; CDR3aa: CASSYSSTNSGNTIYF; CDR3nt: TGTGCCAGCAGTTACTCGTCGACCAACTCTGGAAACACCATATATTTT
v_gene: TRBV7-2; abundance: few; d_gene: NA; j_gene: TRBJ1-6; CDR3aa: CASSLGSGDNSPLHF; CDR3nt: TGTGCCAGCAGCTTAGGTTCAGGGGACAATTCACCCCTCCACTTT
v_gene: TRBV20-1; abundance: NA; d_gene: TRBD1; j_gene: TRBJ2-5; CDR3aa: CSARGTGGQETQYF; CDR3nt: TGCAGTGCTAGAGGGACAGGGGGCCAAGAGACCCAGTACTTC
v_gene: TRBV5-1; abundance: NA; d_gene: NA; j_gene: TRBJ2-7; CDR3aa: CASSSQGAGEYEQYF; CDR3nt: TGCGCCAGCAGCTCCCAGGGGGCGGGAGAATACGAGCAGTACTTC
v_gene: TRBV30; abundance: NA; d_gene: NA; j_gene: TRBJ2-4; CDR3aa: CAWIGLGQNIQYF; CDR3nt: TGTGCCTGGATAGGGCTAGGCCAAAACATTCAGTACTTC
v_gene: TRBV6-4; abundance: few; d_gene: TRBD2; j_gene: TRBJ2-3; CDR3aa: CASSVLAGGTDTQYF; CDR3nt: TGTGCCAGCAGTGTACTAGCGGGAGGAACAGATACGCAGTATTTT